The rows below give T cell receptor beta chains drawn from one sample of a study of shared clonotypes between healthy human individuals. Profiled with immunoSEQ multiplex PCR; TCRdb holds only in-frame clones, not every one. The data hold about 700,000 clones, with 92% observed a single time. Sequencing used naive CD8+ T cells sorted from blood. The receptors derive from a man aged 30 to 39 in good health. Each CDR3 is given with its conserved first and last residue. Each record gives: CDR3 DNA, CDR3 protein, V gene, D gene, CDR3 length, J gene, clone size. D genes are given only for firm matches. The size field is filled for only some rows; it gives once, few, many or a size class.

TGTGCCACATCGGGACTAGCGGGCTACGAGCAGTACTTC	CATSGLAGYEQYF	TRBV2	TRBD2	13	TRBJ2-7	few
TGTGCCAGCAGCAAATTCGATGAGCAGTTCTTC	CASSKFDEQFF	TRBV27	NA	11	TRBJ2-1	once
TGTGCCAGCAGCCGGGACCCTCACAATGAGCAGTTCTTC	CASSRDPHNEQFF	TRBV11-2	NA	13	TRBJ2-1	NA
TGTGCCAGCAGCCCTGCGAGCGGGGGGGATACGCAGTATTTT	CASSPASGGDTQYF	TRBV5-4	TRBD2	14	TRBJ2-3	NA
TGTGCCAGCAGCCAGCCAGCGAGCGGGAGTACGCGCGAGCAGTACTTC	CASSQPASGSTREQYF	TRBV11-2	TRBD2	16	TRBJ2-7	NA
TGTGCCAGCAGTTTTGGATTCGGGGACAGGGACAATGAGCAGTTCTTC	CASSFGFGDRDNEQFF	TRBV27	TRBD1	16	TRBJ2-1	NA
TGTGCCAGCAGTTACTCCTGGGGCGTCACTGAAGCTTTCTTT	CASSYSWGVTEAFF	TRBV6-5	NA	14	TRBJ1-1	NA
TGCGCCAGCAGCTTGGGACAGGGACAACAGCCCCAGCATTTT	CASSLGQGQQPQHF	TRBV5-1	TRBD1	14	TRBJ1-5	NA
TGTGCCAGCAGCGTAACGGATTACAATGAGCAGTTCTTC	CASSVTDYNEQFF	TRBV9	NA	13	TRBJ2-1	NA
TGCAGCGTTGAAGACCCCTCCTACGAGCAGTACTTC	CSVEDPSYEQYF	TRBV29-1	NA	12	TRBJ2-7	NA
TGTGCCAGCAGCAAAGTGGGCTGCTCCTACGAGCAGTACTTC	CASSKVGCSYEQYF	TRBV21-1	NA	14	TRBJ2-7	NA
TGTGCCAGCAGTTTCGTCCGACAGGGGCAGCCCCAGCATTTT	CASSFVRQGQPQHF	TRBV27	TRBD1	14	TRBJ1-5	few
TGTGCCAGCAGCCGGGAAAACAGAAACACTGAAGCTTTCTTT	CASSRENRNTEAFF	TRBV4-2	NA	14	TRBJ1-1	NA
TGCGCCAGCAGCTTAGTCGGGGATTTCGCAGATACGCAGTATTTT	CASSLVGDFADTQYF	TRBV5-1	NA	15	TRBJ2-3	NA
TGTGCCAGCAGCGGGGAACAGGGGGCGTGGGAGACCCAGTACTTC	CASSGEQGAWETQYF	TRBV9	TRBD1	15	TRBJ2-5	NA
TGTGCCAGCAGCTCCAAGAGGGGTGGTGAGCAGTTCTTC	CASSSKRGGEQFF	TRBV7-9	NA	13	TRBJ2-1	NA
TGTGCCAGCAGCCGGGACTCGAGCTCCTACAATGAGCAGTTCTTC	CASSRDSSSYNEQFF	TRBV7-2	NA	15	TRBJ2-1	NA
TGTGCCAGCAGCTTATCGACAGATTACGAGCAGTACTTC	CASSLSTDYEQYF	TRBV7-8	NA	13	TRBJ2-7	NA
TGTGCCAGCAGGGCGCGCGGCGGGGAGCTGTTTTTT	CASRARGGELFF	TRBV9	NA	12	TRBJ2-2	NA
TGTGCCAGCAGGAGAGAAGGGGGGCTGGGCGGGGAGCTGTTTTTT	CASRREGGLGGELFF	TRBV2	NA	15	TRBJ2-2	NA
TGTGCCAGCAGCCCCCCTACAGGGGGAGACGGCATTCAGTACTTC	CASSPPTGGDGIQYF	TRBV7-9	TRBD1	15	TRBJ2-4	NA
TGTGCCAGCAGCCAAGAAGGCCGGGCAGCACTCACTTTT	CASSQEGRAALTF	TRBV4-2	NA	13	TRBJ1-4	NA
TGTGCCAGCAGCTTAACTCCCTCCTACGAGCAGTACTTC	CASSLTPSYEQYF	TRBV5-6	NA	13	TRBJ2-7	NA
TGCGCCAGCAGCTTGGGGGAGGGTCAGCCCCAGCATTTT	CASSLGEGQPQHF	TRBV5-1	NA	13	TRBJ1-5	NA
TGTGCCAGCAGCTTGGTAGGTGGTGATGAGCAGTTCTTC	CASSLVGGDEQFF	TRBV5-8	NA	13	TRBJ2-1	NA
TGTGCCACCAGTGGTAGCGGGATCGGTCTAGCGCAGTATTTT	CATSGSGIGLAQYF	TRBV15	TRBD2	14	TRBJ2-3	NA
TGTGCCAGCAGCCTAGCCGGTTCCCAAGAGACCCAGTACTTC	CASSLAGSQETQYF	TRBV7-3	NA	14	TRBJ2-5	NA
TGTGCCAGCAGTTTAGGAGCGGGAGGGCCTGACGAGCAGTACTTC	CASSLGAGGPDEQYF	TRBV28	TRBD2	15	TRBJ2-7	NA
TGTGCCAGCAGCTTAGAAACGGACAGGGTCAAGTTCTTC	CASSLETDRVKFF	TRBV7-2	TRBD1	13	TRBJ2-1	NA
TGCGCCAGCAGCCAAGGGGGGATGTCCGGGGAGCTGTTTTTT	CASSQGGMSGELFF	TRBV4-1	NA	14	TRBJ2-2	NA
TGTGCCAGCAGCGGGCAGAGCGACGAGCAGTACTTC	CASSGQSDEQYF	TRBV7-9	NA	12	TRBJ2-7	NA
TGTGCCAGCAGCTTAGTTGATGAGCAGTTCTTC	CASSLVDEQFF	TRBV5-4	NA	11	TRBJ2-1	NA
TGTGCCAGTAGTATTTGGGGTGACTCCTACGAGCAGTACTTC	CASSIWGDSYEQYF	TRBV19	NA	14	TRBJ2-7	NA
TGTGCCAGCAGCAGGGACAGGGGGTTTCAAGAGACCCAGTACTTC	CASSRDRGFQETQYF	TRBV11-2	TRBD1	15	TRBJ2-5	NA
TGCAGCGTGCCGGGACAGGGGGCTAAGTATGGCTACACCTTC	CSVPGQGAKYGYTF	TRBV29-1	TRBD1	14	TRBJ1-2	NA
TGTGCCAGCAGCCTCCGGACCCGTACAGATACGCAGTATTTT	CASSLRTRTDTQYF	TRBV14	NA	14	TRBJ2-3	NA
TGTGCCAGCAGCCCCCGGGACAGGGGGGACGAGCAGTACTTC	CASSPRDRGDEQYF	TRBV7-2	TRBD1	14	TRBJ2-7	NA
TGTGCCAGCAGCTTTTCGCTCGGTGGGGCTTTCTTT	CASSFSLGGAFF	TRBV13	NA	12	TRBJ1-1	NA
TGTGCCAGCTCACCAGAGGGACGTCTAGATACGCAGTATTTT	CASSPEGRLDTQYF	TRBV18	NA	14	TRBJ2-3	NA
TGTGCCAGCACTATGTACCCACGGACAGCAACTAATGAAAAACTGTTTTTT	CASTMYPRTATNEKLFF	TRBV19	NA	17	TRBJ1-4	NA
TGTGCCACGGACAGGGGGGAATACGAGCAGTACTTC	CATDRGEYEQYF	TRBV7-9	TRBD1	12	TRBJ2-7	NA
TGTGCCAGCAGCTTACAAGCGGGTTTCAGTAATGAGCAGTTCTTC	CASSLQAGFSNEQFF	TRBV7-9	NA	15	TRBJ2-1	once
TGTGCCAGCAGCTCATCCGGACTAGCGGGCCTCCAAGAGACCCAGTACTTC	CASSSSGLAGLQETQYF	TRBV11-2	TRBD2	17	TRBJ2-5	once
TGTGCCAGCAGCCTCAAGAACACCGGGGAGCTGTTTTTT	CASSLKNTGELFF	TRBV2	NA	13	TRBJ2-2	NA
TGTGCCAGCAGCTTAGCCCCCGATGAGACCCAGTACTTC	CASSLAPDETQYF	TRBV7-8	NA	13	TRBJ2-5	NA
TGTGCCAGCTCTCTTTCTGGAAACACCATATATTTT	CASSLSGNTIYF	TRBV5-4	NA	12	TRBJ1-3	NA
TGCGCCAGCAGCCAAGATCCCACCTACGAGCAGTACTTC	CASSQDPTYEQYF	TRBV4-1	NA	13	TRBJ2-7	once
TGTGCCAGTAAAGCGGGAGGGCCGACCGGGGAGCTGTTTTTT	CASKAGGPTGELFF	TRBV27	TRBD2	14	TRBJ2-2	NA
TGCAGCGTTACAGAGGGGGTAGGTCTCGAGCAGTACTTC	CSVTEGVGLEQYF	TRBV29-1	NA	13	TRBJ2-7	NA
TGCGCCAGCAGCCAAGCATCCTCTAGCGGAGCCCTCTCCTACGAGCAGTACTTC	CASSQASSSGALSYEQYF	TRBV4-3	TRBD2	18	TRBJ2-7	NA
TGCGCCAGCAGCTCACTAGCGGGAGGGCCTAGCACAGATACGCAGTATTTT	CASSSLAGGPSTDTQYF	TRBV5-1	TRBD2	17	TRBJ2-3	once
TGTGCCAGCAGTGATCGCCGGGGGAGTATGTCCTACGAGCAGTACTTC	CASSDRRGSMSYEQYF	TRBV25-1	NA	16	TRBJ2-7	once
TGTGCTAGTGGCGACAATGAGCAGTTCTTC	CASGDNEQFF	TRBV12-5	NA	10	TRBJ2-1	NA